Shown below are 2 T cell receptor beta chains from a single sample sequenced in a study of blood T cell repertoires in COVID-19. The assay was immunoSEQ multiplex PCR, and TCRdb's table has in-frame clones only and misses some. The sample shows about 370,000 clones, about 89% of them seen only once. Sequencing input: peripheral blood. The receptors derive from a young woman with COVID-19, enrolled during active disease.

This sequence joins TRBV2 and TRBJ2-5, with TRBD1 identical over 7 bases. Germline CDR1 SNHLY, CDR2 FYNNEI. Unmatched junction bases numbered 9, after V lost 6 bases and J lost 5 bases. The CDR3 has 14 residues. The CDR3 sequence is CASSDDREMETQYF. The CDR3 DNA sequence: TGTGCCAGCAGCGACGACAGGGAAATGGAGACCCAGTACTTC.

The V gene is TRBV28, the J gene TRBJ1-1, with D uncertain. V was trimmed by 3 bases and J by 1 base, leaving 12 bases between them. Germline V lookup: CDR1 MDHEN, CDR2 SYDVKM. CDR3 length: 15 amino acids. This CDR3 is CASSLSTDANTEAFF. In DNA, the CDR3 is TGTGCCAGCAGTTTGAGTACAGATGCGAACACTGAAGCTTTCTTT.